This is a list of T cell receptor beta chains from one sample in a study of T cells after yellow fever vaccination. MiXCR was run by TCRdb on the 5' RACE reads, yielding one entry per CDR3 protein. The data hold under 500,000 distinct CDR3 sequences, with about 19% observed a single time. The sample in question was PBMCs, obtained before the yellow fever booster vaccination. The receptors derive from a man between 18 and 29 years old who received the YFV17D yellow fever vaccine. Each CDR3 is given with its conserved first and last residue. D genes are given only for firm matches. Some rows mark clone size as missing; the rest say once, few, many or name a class of expanded clone.

v_gene	abundance	d_gene	j_gene	CDR3nt	CDR3aa
TRBV10-3	NA	NA	TRBJ2-3	TGTGCCATCACCGACAGCTTCACAGATACGCAGTATTTT	CAITDSFTDTQYF
TRBV20-1	NA	NA	TRBJ2-4	TGCAGTGCCCCCGGCAGTAAGAACATTCAGTACTTC	CSAPGSKNIQYF
TRBV29-1	NA	NA	TRBJ1-4	TGCAGCGTTGGGAAACAGGGAGGTGCTAATGAAAAACTGTTTTTT	CSVGKQGGANEKLFF
TRBV7-9	few	NA	TRBJ1-1	TGTGCCAGCATGAGGGGTACTAACACTGAAGCTTTCTTT	CASMRGTNTEAFF
TRBV4-3	NA	NA	TRBJ2-3	TGCGCCAGCAGCCAACGGATTCGCACAGATACGCAGTATTTT	CASSQRIRTDTQYF
TRBV14	NA	TRBD1	TRBJ2-1	TGTGCCAGCAGCCACCGGGACAGTATATACAATGAGCAGTTCTTC	CASSHRDSIYNEQFF
TRBV6-2/TRBV6-3	few	TRBD1	TRBJ1-2	TGTGCCAGCAGGTCGGGACAGGGGACCTATGGCTACACCTTC	CASRSGQGTYGYTF
TRBV7-2	few	TRBD1	TRBJ1-1	TGTGCCAGCAGCTTAGAAGGGGGCCGTAACACTGAAGCTTTCTTT	CASSLEGGRNTEAFF
TRBV4-2	few	NA	TRBJ1-5	TGTGCCAGCAGCCACGGTAGCAATCAGCCCCAGCATTTT	CASSHGSNQPQHF
TRBV6-5	NA	NA	TRBJ2-3	TGTGCCAGCAGTTACGCGGCCTGGACAGATACGCAGTATTTT	CASSYAAWTDTQYF
TRBV30	NA	NA	TRBJ2-7	TGTGCCTGGAGCGGTATGGGGGACCGAGTCTACGAGCAGTACTTC	CAWSGMGDRVYEQYF
TRBV5-1	few	TRBD1	TRBJ2-5	TGCGCCAGCAGCTGGACGGGACAGGGAAAAGAGACCCAGTACTTC	CASSWTGQGKETQYF
TRBV9	many	TRBD1	TRBJ2-4	TGTGCCAGCAGCGTAGCATCACCGCACTACATTGGGACAGCCGTGAGCATTCAGTACTTC	CASSVASPHYIGTAVSIQYF
TRBV4-2	NA	NA	TRBJ1-4	TGTGCCAGCAGCCCCCCGGACGGGGAACTGTTTTTT	CASSPPDGELFF
TRBV20-1	few	NA	TRBJ2-3	TGCAGTGCCCAGCGGACTAGCACAGATACGCAGTATTTT	CSAQRTSTDTQYF
TRBV7-8	many	TRBD1	TRBJ2-3	TGTGCCAGCAGCTTATCAACAGGGGCAGATACGCAGTATTTT	CASSLSTGADTQYF